This passage covers 8 T cell receptor beta chains from one sample sequenced in a study of blood T cells in healthy people across ages. Sample-barcoded 5' priming and a J-beta primer mix drove a second PCR of roughly 7 to 11 cycles. One entry per CDR3 protein results from TCRdb running MiXCR on the 5' RACE reads. The sample shows 1.6 million or so distinct CDR3 sequences, roughly a third of them seen only once. Sequenced: blood. These receptors came from a woman aged 25 to 39 in good health.

As to this clonotype: Germline and junction disagree at one end, which may indicate a read error. This chain joins TRBV6-6 and TRBJ2-1; the D is unclear. This CDR3 has 13 amino acids. Germline lookup yields CDR1 MNHNY and CDR2 SVGAGI (reference sequence). CDR3 loop: CASSYGSYNGQFF. CDR3 nucleotides: TGTGCCAGCAGTTACGGATCTTACAATGGGCAGTTCTTC.

The rearrangement uses TRBV20-1 and TRBJ2-7; 8 nucleotides agree with TRBD2. This CDR3 is 13 amino acids long. Germline values: CDR1 DFQATT, CDR2 SNEGSKA (reference sequence). Here the CDR3 reads CTIPREGRYEQYF. DNA for the CDR3: TGCACCATCCCCCGGGAGGGTCGGTACGAGCAGTACTTC.

This clonotype was found a few times. The genes are TRBV28 and TRBJ2-1; a possible D gene is TRBD1 (6 bases). The CDR3 has 14 residues. V gave up 7 bases and J gave up 1 base, with 11 bases separating them. Germline CDR1 and CDR2: MDHEN and SYDVKM. The CDR3: CASMGAGSYNEQFF. The CDR3 DNA sequence: TGTGCCAGCATGGGGGCCGGTTCCTACAATGAGCAGTTCTTC.

This clonotype was seen only a few times. The chain joins TRBV7-9 to TRBJ2-7; no reliable D call. Germline assignment: CDR1 SEHNR and CDR2 FQNEAQ (reference sequence). CDR3 length equals 12 residues. V was cut by 0 bases and J by 6 bases, with 6 bases left in between. The CDR3 loop reads CASSLAAIEQYF. The CDR3 DNA reads as TGTGCCAGCAGCTTAGCCGCCATCGAGCAGTACTTC.

This clonotype was seen a few times. The V call is TRBV4-1, the J call TRBJ1-1, with D hard to call. V dropped 0 bases and J dropped 4 bases, with 6 bases sitting between them. The germline CDR1 and CDR2 sequences are MGHRA and YSYEKL. This CDR3 spans 13 amino acids. The CDR3 sequence is CASSQDRITEAFF. The CDR3 DNA reads TGCGCCAGCAGCCAAGATCGGATCACTGAAGCTTTCTTT.

This clonotype was recorded a few times. The chain couples TRBV7-8 to TRBJ1-2; weak D call: TRBD1 (6 bases). Trimming left V 5 bases short and J 4 bases short, with 17 bases between. Germline lookup yields CDR1 SGHVS and CDR2 FQNEAQ. This CDR3 has 15 amino acids. The CDR3 protein is CASSPLGGTIYGYTF. The DNA of the CDR3 is TGTGCCAGCAGCCCACTGGGGGGGACAATCTATGGCTACACCTTC.

V usage is TRBV18 and J usage is TRBJ2-5; a possible D gene is TRBD1 (5 bases). Germline CDR1 and CDR2: KGHSH and LQKENI. Trimming stripped 0 bases from V and 4 bases from J, with 12 bases between. The length of the CDR3 is 15 residues. The CDR3 loop is CASSPPARVIETQYF. CDR3 coding DNA: TGTGCCAGCTCACCACCGGCCAGGGTAATAGAGACCCAGTACTTC.

This clonotype has only a few counts. The chain uses TRBV7-9 and TRBJ2-1; tentative D call: TRBD2 (6 bases). The V end lost 5 bases, the J end lost 8 bases, and 16 bases lay between the germline ends. This CDR3 is 14 amino acids long. In germline, CDR1 is SEHNR, CDR2 FQNEAQ (reference sequence). The DNA of the CDR3 is TGTGCCAGCAGCCCCGCCGGGAGTGGCGATGAGCAGTTCTTC. Translation gives CASSPAGSGDEQFF.